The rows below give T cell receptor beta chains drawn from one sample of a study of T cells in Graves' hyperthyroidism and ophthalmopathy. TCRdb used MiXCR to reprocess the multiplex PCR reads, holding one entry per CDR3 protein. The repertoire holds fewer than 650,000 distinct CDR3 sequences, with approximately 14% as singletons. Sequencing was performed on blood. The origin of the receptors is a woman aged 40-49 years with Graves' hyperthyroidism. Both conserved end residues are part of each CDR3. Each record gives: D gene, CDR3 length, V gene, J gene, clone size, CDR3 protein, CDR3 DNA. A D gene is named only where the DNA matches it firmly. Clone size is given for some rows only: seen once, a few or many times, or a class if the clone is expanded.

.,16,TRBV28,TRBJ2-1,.,CASSLAGLATLREQFF,TGTGCCAGCAGTTTAGCGGGTCTAGCGACCCTCCGCGAGCAGTTCTTC
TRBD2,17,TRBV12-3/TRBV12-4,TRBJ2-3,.,CASSPGTPGLAGDTQYF,TGTGCCAGCAGTCCCGGGACTCCGGGACTAGCGGGAGATACGCAGTATTTT
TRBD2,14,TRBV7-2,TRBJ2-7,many,CASSTGLAGGEQYF,TGTGCCAGCAGCACGGGACTAGCGGGTGGAGAGCAGTACTTC
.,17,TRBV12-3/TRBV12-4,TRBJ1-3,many,CASTITPGMLSGNTIYF,TGTGCCAGCACCATAACTCCCGGGATGCTCTCTGGAAACACCATATATTTT
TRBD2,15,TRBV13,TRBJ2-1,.,CASSLAGSGRGEQFF,TGTGCCAGCAGCCTAGCGGGTAGCGGGAGAGGTGAGCAGTTCTTC
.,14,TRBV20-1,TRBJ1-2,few,CSARDGFSIYGYTF,TGCAGTGCTAGAGATGGATTTTCAATTTATGGCTACACCTTC
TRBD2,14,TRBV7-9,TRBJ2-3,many,CASSLREGTDTQYF,TGTGCCAGCAGCTTACGGGAGGGCACAGATACGCAGTATTTT
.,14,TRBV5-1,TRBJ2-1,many,CASSPYDPVDEQFF,TGCGCCAGCAGCCCGTATGACCCTGTGGATGAGCAGTTCTTC
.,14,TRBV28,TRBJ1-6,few,CASTRTEGGSPLHF,TGTGCCAGCACCCGTACAGAGGGAGGATCACCCCTCCACTTT
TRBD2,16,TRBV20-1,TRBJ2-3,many,CSARPIAGGGTDTQYF,TGCAGTGCTAGACCAATAGCGGGAGGAGGCACAGATACGCAGTATTTT
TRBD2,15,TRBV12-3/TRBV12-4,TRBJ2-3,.,CTSSLASGITDTQYF,TGTACCAGCAGTTTAGCTAGCGGGATAACAGATACGCAGTATTTT
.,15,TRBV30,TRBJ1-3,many,CAWSVLGRSGNTIYF,TGTGCCTGGAGTGTACTCGGGCGTTCTGGAAACACCATATATTTT
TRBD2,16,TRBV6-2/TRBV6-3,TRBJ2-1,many,CASSKTGTSGRNEQFF,TGTGCCAGCAGCAAAACCGGGACTAGCGGGAGAAATGAGCAGTTCTTC
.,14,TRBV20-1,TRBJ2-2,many,CSARVEGSTGELFF,TGCAGTGCTAGAGTCGAGGGTAGCACCGGGGAGCTGTTTTTT
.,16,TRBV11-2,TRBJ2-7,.,CASSLGVGGQPYEQYF,TGTGCCAGCAGCTTAGGTGTCGGGGGCCAACCCTACGAGCAGTACTTC
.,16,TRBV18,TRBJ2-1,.,CASSPPQGWAYNEQFF,TGTGCCAGCTCACCACCGCAGGGGTGGGCCTACAATGAGCAGTTCTTC
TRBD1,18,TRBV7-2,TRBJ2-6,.,CASSRDRALFSGANVLTF,TGTGCCAGCAGCCGGGACAGGGCCTTGTTCTCTGGGGCCAACGTCCTGACTTTC
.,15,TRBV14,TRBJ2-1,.,CASSQVAASDDEQFF,TGTGCCAGCAGCCAAGTTGCGGCTAGTGACGATGAGCAGTTCTTC
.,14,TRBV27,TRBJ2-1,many,CASSFMSLRDNPFF,TGTGCCAGCAGTTTTATGAGCCTTCGGGACAATCCGTTCTTC
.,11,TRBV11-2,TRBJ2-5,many,CASSLAVTQYF,TGTGCCAGCAGCTTAGCCGTAACCCAGTACTTC
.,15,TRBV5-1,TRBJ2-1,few,CASSARGDISNEQFF,TGCGCCAGCAGCGCGAGGGGGGATATAAGCAACGAGCAGTTCTTC
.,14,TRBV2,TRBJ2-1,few,CASSEVRSQAEQFF,TGTGCCAGCAGTGAAGTTCGGAGCCAAGCAGAGCAGTTCTTC
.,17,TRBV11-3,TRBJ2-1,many,CASSSRDWGGKYNEQFF,TGTGCCAGCAGCTCCCGGGACTGGGGCGGGAAATACAATGAGCAGTTCTTC
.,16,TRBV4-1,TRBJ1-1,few,CASSQALDKQNTEAFF,TGCGCCAGCAGCCAAGCTCTGGACAAGCAGAACACTGAAGCTTTCTTT
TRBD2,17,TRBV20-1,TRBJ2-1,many,CSARVDEREGIYNEQFF,TGCAGTGCTAGAGTTGATGAGCGGGAGGGCATTTACAATGAGCAGTTCTTC
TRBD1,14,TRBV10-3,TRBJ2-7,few,CAISPGTGYYEQYF,TGTGCCATCAGCCCCGGGACAGGTTACTACGAGCAGTACTTC
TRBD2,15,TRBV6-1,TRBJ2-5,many,CASSFSSGNQETQYF,TGTGCCAGCAGTTTCTCTAGCGGAAACCAAGAGACCCAGTACTTC
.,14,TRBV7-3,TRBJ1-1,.,CASSYGVEGGGAFF,TGTGCCAGCAGCTACGGAGTGGAGGGCGGGGGAGCTTTCTTT